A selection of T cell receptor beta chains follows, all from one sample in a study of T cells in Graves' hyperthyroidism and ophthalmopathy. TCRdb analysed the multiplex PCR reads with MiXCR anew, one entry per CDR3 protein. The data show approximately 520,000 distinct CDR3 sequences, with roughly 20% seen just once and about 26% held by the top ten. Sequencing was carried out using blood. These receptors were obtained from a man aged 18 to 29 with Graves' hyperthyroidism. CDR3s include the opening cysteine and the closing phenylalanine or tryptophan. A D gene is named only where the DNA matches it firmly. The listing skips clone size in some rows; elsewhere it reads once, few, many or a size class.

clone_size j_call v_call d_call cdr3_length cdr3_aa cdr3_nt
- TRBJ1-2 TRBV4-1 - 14 CASSRRDTNYGYTF TGCGCCAGCAGCCGACGGGACACAAACTATGGCTACACCTTC
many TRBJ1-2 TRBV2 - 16 CASSVGTDTMDYGYTF TGTGCCAGCAGTGTAGGAACCGACACAATGGACTATGGCTACACCTTC
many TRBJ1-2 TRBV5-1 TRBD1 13 CASSTDRVEGYTF TGCGCCAGCAGCACCGACAGGGTGGAAGGCTACACCTTC
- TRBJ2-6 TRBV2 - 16 CASSWTVHSGANVLTF TGTGCCAGCAGCTGGACAGTGCACTCTGGGGCCAACGTCCTGACTTTC
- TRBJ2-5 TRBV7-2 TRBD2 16 CASSLWTSGRRETQYF TGTGCCAGCAGCTTATGGACTAGCGGGAGACGGGAGACCCAGTACTTC
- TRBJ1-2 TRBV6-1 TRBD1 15 CASSTDRGRGYGYTF TGTGCCAGCAGCACCGACAGGGGTCGGGGCTATGGCTACACCTTC
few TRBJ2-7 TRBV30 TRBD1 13 CAWSTGQGDEQYF TGTGCCTGGAGCACTGGACAGGGAGACGAGCAGTACTTC
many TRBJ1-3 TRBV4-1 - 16 CASSQDEANLGNTIYF TGCGCCAGCAGCCAAGATGAGGCCAACCTTGGAAACACCATATATTTT
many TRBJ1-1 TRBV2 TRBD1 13 CASSENRGGEAFF TGTGCCAGCAGTGAAAACAGGGGGGGTGAAGCTTTCTTT
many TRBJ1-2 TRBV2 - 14 CASSETRGRAGYTF TGTGCCAGCAGTGAAACGCGCGGTAGGGCCGGCTACACCTTC
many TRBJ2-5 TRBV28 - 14 CASSFREQGETQYF TGTGCCAGCAGTTTCAGGGAGCAAGGAGAGACCCAGTACTTC
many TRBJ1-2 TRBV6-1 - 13 CASGQGPGYGYTF TGTGCCAGCGGGCAGGGCCCGGGCTATGGCTACACCTTC
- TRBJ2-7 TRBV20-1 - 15 CSARGPGRSSYEQYF TGCAGTGCTAGAGGCCCCGGGCGGTCTTCCTACGAGCAGTACTTC
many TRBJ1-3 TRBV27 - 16 CASSFRLGIPGNTIYF TGTGCCAGCAGTTTTCGATTGGGGATCCCTGGAAACACCATATATTTT
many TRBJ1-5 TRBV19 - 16 CASSPRREQINQPQHF TGTGCCAGTAGTCCACGCCGGGAGCAGATAAATCAGCCCCAGCATTTT
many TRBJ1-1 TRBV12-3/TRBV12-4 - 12 CASSFSRGEAFF TGTGCCAGCAGCTTTAGCCGTGGTGAAGCTTTCTTT
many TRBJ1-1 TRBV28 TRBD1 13 CASREGAGTEAFF TGTGCCAGCAGGGAGGGGGCCGGCACTGAAGCTTTCTTT
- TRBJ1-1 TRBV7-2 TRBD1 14 CASSWDRGDTEAFF TGTGCCAGCAGCTGGGACAGGGGGGACACTGAAGCTTTCTTT
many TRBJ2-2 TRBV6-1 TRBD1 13 CASSGQGAGELFF TGTGCCAGCAGTGGACAGGGGGCCGGGGAGCTGTTTTTT
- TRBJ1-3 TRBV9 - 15 CASSVDSTGGNTIYF TGTGCCAGCAGCGTAGACAGCACGGGTGGAAACACCATATATTTT
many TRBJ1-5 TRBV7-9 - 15 CASSLNGLSNQPQHF TGTGCCAGCAGTTTAAACGGGCTTAGCAATCAGCCCCAGCATTTT
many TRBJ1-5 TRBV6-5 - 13 CASKEDHNQPQHF TGTGCCAGCAAGGAGGATCACAATCAGCCCCAGCATTTT
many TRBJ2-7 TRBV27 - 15 CASSPNWGAVYEQYF TGTGCCAGCAGTCCCAACTGGGGGGCTGTCTACGAGCAGTACTTC
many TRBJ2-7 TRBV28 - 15 CASSFGGQDSYEQYF TGTGCCAGCAGTTTTGGAGGGCAAGACTCCTACGAGCAGTACTTC
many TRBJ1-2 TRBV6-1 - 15 CASSEHTNTNYGYTF TGTGCCAGCAGTGAACACACCAATACTAACTATGGCTACACCTTC
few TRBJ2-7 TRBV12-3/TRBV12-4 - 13 CASSRQTSYEQYF TGTGCCAGCAGTCGACAGACAAGCTACGAGCAGTACTTC
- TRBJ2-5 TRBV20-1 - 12 CSANQEYETQYF TGCAGTGCTAATCAGGAGTACGAGACCCAGTACTTC
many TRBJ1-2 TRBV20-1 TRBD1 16 CSARGRAGQGNYGYTF TGCAGTGCTAGAGGCAGGGCGGGACAGGGGAACTATGGCTACACCTTC
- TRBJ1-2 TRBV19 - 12 CASRPQGDGYTF TGTGCCAGTCGACCCCAAGGGGATGGCTACACCTTC
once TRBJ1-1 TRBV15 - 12 CATSRRGTEAFF TGTGCCACCAGCAGAAGGGGGACTGAAGCTTTCTTT
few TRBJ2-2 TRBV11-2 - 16 CASSLTGDSGTGELFF TGTGCCAGCAGCTTGACGGGTGACTCGGGCACCGGGGAGCTGTTTTTT
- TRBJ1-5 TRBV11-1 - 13 CASSLDIGKLQHF TGTGCCAGCAGCTTAGACATTGGTAAGCTCCAGCATTTT
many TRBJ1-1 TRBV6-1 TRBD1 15 CASSEWDRGDTEAFF TGTGCCAGCAGTGAATGGGACAGGGGAGACACTGAAGCTTTCTTT
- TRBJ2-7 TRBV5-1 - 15 CASSLRGTGSYEQYF TGCGCCAGCAGCTTGAGGGGCACAGGGAGTTACGAGCAGTACTTC
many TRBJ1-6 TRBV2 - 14 CARSAALDNSPLHF TGTGCCAGATCGGCCGCCCTTGACAATTCACCCCTCCACTTT
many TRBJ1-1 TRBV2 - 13 CASSPAPYTEAFF TGTGCCAGCAGCCCAGCCCCTTACACTGAAGCTTTCTTT
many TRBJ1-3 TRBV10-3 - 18 CAISESMAGLSSGNTIYF TGTGCCATCAGTGAGTCGATGGCGGGACTGAGCTCTGGAAACACCATATATTTT
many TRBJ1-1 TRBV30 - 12 CAWSVGPVDAFF TGTGCCTGGAGTGTAGGTCCTGTTGACGCTTTCTTT
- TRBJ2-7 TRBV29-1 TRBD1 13 CSADRVSSYEQYF TGCAGCGCCGACAGGGTCTCCTCCTACGAGCAGTACTTC
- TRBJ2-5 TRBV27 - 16 CASSPLPGRLGETQYF TGTGCCAGCAGTCCCCTACCGGGACGGCTGGGGGAGACCCAGTACTTC
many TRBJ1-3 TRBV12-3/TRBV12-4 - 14 CASKGTNSGNTIYF TGTGCCAGCAAAGGGACAAATTCTGGAAACACCATATATTTT
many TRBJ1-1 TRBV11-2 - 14 CASSLVGLGTEAFF TGTGCCAGCAGCTTAGTCGGGTTGGGGACTGAAGCTTTCTTT
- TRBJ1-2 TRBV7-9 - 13 CANSFPPGEGYTF TGTGCCAACAGCTTTCCCCCAGGGGAAGGCTACACCTTC
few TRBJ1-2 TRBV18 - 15 CASSPERGFYYGYTF TGTGCCAGCTCACCAGAGCGTGGGTTCTACTATGGCTACACCTTC